This note documents a single T cell receptor beta chain sequence. No antigen is known for it. CDR3 size: 13 residues. Germline V lookup: CDR1 SGHTA, CDR2 FQGNSA. V was pared by 3 bases and J by 4 bases, with 7 bases between. Unique molecular identifiers tagged the TCR beta cDNA libraries. MiXCR, applied by TCRdb to the PCR reads, yields one record per CDR3 protein. The sample includes hundreds of thousands of distinct CDR3 sequences, 55% to 60% seen only once; the top ten take about 11%. The data originate from a study of post-analysis software for immune sequencing data. Overall study context: Relapsing-remitting, secondary progressive and progressive-relapsing multiple sclerosis were all included among the disease courses. Study findings and constraints: Normalized Chao1 diversity was significantly lower in multiple sclerosis patients than in controls. TRBV5-6, TRBV5-1 and TRBV20-1 were among 4 or 5 TRBV segments more frequent in patients than controls.

Sequenced input: blood. The rearrangement uses TRBV7-2 and TRBJ2-1; D ambiguous. The receptor comes from a girl aged 2-10 years with multiple sclerosis. The CDR3 region has the DNA TGTGCCAGCAGCTTTTCCAGATACAATGAGCAGTTCTTC. Encoded protein: CASSFSRYNEQFF.